This TCR beta chain was recovered during a study of blood T cell repertoires in COVID-19. As for the study in general: The study drew acute and convalescent COVID-19 samples from the United States, Italy and Spain. PBMCs, B-cell-depleted T cells, or T cells were the source of the cDNA or gDNA that made up the material.

As processed by the authors: How many nucleated cells were present was estimated from reference gene primer amplification. TCRdb's copy holds only in-frame clones and misses some; the assay was immunoSEQ multiplex PCR. V and J calls and clone size are copied from that table; D and trimming were computed from the DNA. The sample yields tens of thousands of clones, more than 90% seen once. Trimming cost V 3 bases and J 2 bases, with 13 bases left between them. The germline V gene has CDR1 SGHRS and CDR2 YFSETQ. This CDR3 is built from 15 residues. The sample was peripheral blood. The sequence derives from a man aged 45 to 65 with active COVID-19. The rearrangement links TRBV5-1 to TRBJ2-3; D may be TRBD1 (6 bases). The CDR3 region is CASSSGQTATDTQYF. In DNA, the CDR3 is TGCGCCAGCAGCTCTGGACAGACAGCCACAGATACGCAGTATTTT.